The 9 T cell receptor beta chains reported below all come from one sample, sequenced in a study of response to subunit inactivated influenza vaccine. TCRdb called the RT-PCR reads again in MiXCR, with one record for every CDR3 protein. The data show roughly 620,000 distinct CDR3 sequences, roughly 12% seen once. This sample also belongs to another study, concerning T cells expressing NK-cell markers. Per that paper: Making the TCR beta cDNA relied on 5'RACE template switching with UMIs.

Material: PBMCs from blood, obtained on the day of vaccination. The receptors here all came from a man over 45 who received an inactivated influenza vaccine.

This clonotype was found many times. The chain uses TRBV6-1 and TRBJ2-2; TRBD2 agrees at 8 bases. V trimming: 6 bases; J trimming: 4 bases; junction bases outside the gene matches: 7. The CDR3 loop spans 15 amino acids. Germline values: CDR1 MNHNS, CDR2 SASEGT. The CDR3 DNA sequence: TGTGCCAGCAGATCCCATCGGGGGGGCACCGGGGAGCTGTTTTTT. As protein: CASRSHRGGTGELFF.

This clonotype has just a few counts. The V gene is TRBV9, the J gene TRBJ2-5, with TRBD2 matching over 7 bases. V lost 4 bases to trimming and J lost 2 bases; unmatched junction nucleotides: 5. CDR1 is SGDLS, CDR2 YYNGEE, per germline. The CDR3 extends over 14 amino acids. This CDR3 is CASSIRGGQETQYF. CDR3 nucleotide sequence: TGTGCCAGCAGCATTCGCGGGGGTCAAGAGACCCAGTACTTC.

This sequence joins TRBV18 and TRBJ2-6, with TRBD1 as a possible D gene (6 bases). Germline lookup yields CDR1 KGHSH and CDR2 LQKENI. V was clipped by 3 bases and J by 0 bases, with 15 bases between them. CDR3 length equals 18 residues. The CDR3, as DNA: TGTGCCAGCTCACCTTCGACAGGTGCTCTCTCTGGGGCCAACGTCCTGACTTTC. It is translated as CASSPSTGALSGANVLTF.

This chain uses TRBV6-5 with TRBJ1-4; D is unclear. Trimming removed 0 bases at V and 2 bases at J, with 7 bases between. Germline CDR1 is MNHEY and CDR2 is SVGAGI. The CDR3 is 15 residues long. The chain's CDR3 is CASSYSDGTNEKLFF. The DNA for the CDR3 is TGTGCCAGCAGTTACTCGGACGGGACTAATGAAAAACTGTTTTTT.

Of note for this clonotype: Germline and junction disagree at one end, which may indicate a read error. V usage is TRBV30 and J usage is TRBJ1-1, with 8 positions matching TRBD1. Germline V gene sequence: CDR1 GTSNPN, CDR2 SVGIG (reference sequence). CDR3 length: 14 residues. This CDR3 reads CARSAGTGYTEAFF. CDR3 DNA sequence: TGTGCCAGGAGTGCAGGGACAGGCTACACTGAAGCTTTCTTT. Full variable domain (outside the CDR3, taken from reference TRBV30 and TRBJ1-1): SQTIHQWPATLVQPVGSPLSLECTVEGTSNPNLYWYRQAAGRGLQLLFYSVGIGQISSEVPQNLSASRPQDRQFILSSKKLLLSDSGFYLCARSAGTGYTEAFFGQGTRLTVV.

V usage is TRBV20-1 and J usage is TRBJ2-5; D might be TRBD1 or TRBD2, each matching 5 bases. V was cut by 0 bases and J by 1 base, with 15 bases left in between. The germline gives CDR1 DFQATT, CDR2 SNEGSKA (reference sequence). The CDR3 totals 16 residues. The CDR3 DNA follows: TGCAGTGCTAGAGATTGGGGGTACAGTTCCCAAGAGACCCAGTACTTC. Its protein is CSARDWGYSSQETQYF.

This clonotype has just a few counts. This chain joins TRBV2 and TRBJ2-1, with 8 bases matching TRBD2. The CDR3 is 19 residues long. The germline CDR1 and CDR2 sequences are SNHLY and FYNNEI. Trimming cost V 3 bases and J 0 bases; bases outside gene matches: 13. The CDR3 loop is CASSEVGLGVVSSYNEQFF. The CDR3 nucleotides are TGTGCCAGCAGTGAGGTGGGACTAGGGGTCGTAAGCTCCTACAATGAGCAGTTCTTC.

This chain links TRBV7-6 with TRBJ2-2; maybe TRBD1 (6 bases). The CDR3 has 15 amino acids. The germline V and J ends were trimmed by 3 bases and 7 bases, with 15 bases remaining between them. Germline V lookup: CDR1 SGHVS, CDR2 FNYEAQ. Here the CDR3 reads CASSFRGGSHGELFF. CDR3 in DNA: TGTGCCAGCAGCTTCAGGGGTGGGAGCCACGGGGAGCTGTTTTTT.

In this sample, this clonotype turned up a few times. V is TRBV7-9 and J is TRBJ2-7; no clear D gene. CDR3 length: 15 amino acids. V was trimmed by 0 bases and J by 0 bases, leaving 9 bases between them. CDR1 and CDR2 (germline): SEHNR, FQNEAQ (reference sequence). The CDR3 is CASSLAGKPSYEQYF. CDR3 DNA: TGTGCCAGCAGCTTAGCGGGTAAGCCCTCCTACGAGCAGTACTTC.